These T cell receptor beta chains were read from a single sample in a study of T cells after yellow fever vaccination. Each CDR3 protein gets one entry after TCRdb re-called the 5' RACE reads with MiXCR. The profile covers hundreds of thousands of distinct CDR3 sequences, with roughly an eighth appearing a single time and 15% taken by the ten largest. Sequences were derived from PBMCs, sampled on the day of the yellow fever booster vaccination. The source of these receptors is a man aged 25 to 45 who received the YFV17D yellow fever vaccine. Each CDR3 is given with its conserved first and last residue. A D gene is named only where the DNA matches it firmly. A clone size is listed for some rows: how often the clone was seen (once, few, many), or a class if it is expanded.

j_gene: TRBJ1-4
v_gene: TRBV5-1
abundance: few
d_gene: TRBD1
CDR3nt: TGCGCCAGCAGCTTGAGACAGGGGGCCGGTAATGAAAAACTGTTTTTT
CDR3aa: CASSLRQGAGNEKLFF

j_gene: TRBJ2-2
v_gene: TRBV14
abundance: few
d_gene: .
CDR3nt: TGTGCCAGCAGCCAAGATCTCACCGGGGAGCTGTTTTTT
CDR3aa: CASSQDLTGELFF

j_gene: TRBJ2-1
v_gene: TRBV19
abundance: few
d_gene: TRBD2
CDR3nt: TGTGCCAGTAGTATTCCCCTTCTGCTAGCGGGAGGCCGTGAGCAGTTCTTC
CDR3aa: CASSIPLLLAGGREQFF

j_gene: TRBJ2-2
v_gene: TRBV11-1
abundance: .
d_gene: .
CDR3nt: TGTGCCAGCAGCTTAGAAACAGGGTTCCCCGGGGAGCTGTTTTTT
CDR3aa: CASSLETGFPGELFF

j_gene: TRBJ2-2
v_gene: TRBV29-1
abundance: few
d_gene: TRBD2
CDR3nt: TGCAGCGCGGGACTAGCTACGAACACCGGGGAGCTGTTTTTT
CDR3aa: CSAGLATNTGELFF

j_gene: TRBJ2-7
v_gene: TRBV5-6
abundance: few
d_gene: .
CDR3nt: TGTGCCAGCAGCTTGTTCGGGCCCCAATACGAGCAGTACTTC
CDR3aa: CASSLFGPQYEQYF

j_gene: TRBJ2-2
v_gene: TRBV20-1
abundance: .
d_gene: .
CDR3nt: TGCAGTGCTAGATCCCCCTCCCCCATTAACACCGGGGAGCTGTTTTTT
CDR3aa: CSARSPSPINTGELFF

j_gene: TRBJ2-7
v_gene: TRBV12-3/TRBV12-4
abundance: .
d_gene: TRBD1
CDR3nt: TGTGCCAGCAGCCGACCGACAGGGTGGCGCTACGAGCAGTACTTC
CDR3aa: CASSRPTGWRYEQYF

j_gene: TRBJ2-1
v_gene: TRBV3-1
abundance: .
d_gene: .
CDR3nt: TGTGCCAGCAGCCAAGGTACGCGCAATAACAATGAGCAGTTCTTC
CDR3aa: CASSQGTRNNNEQFF

j_gene: TRBJ2-7
v_gene: TRBV4-3
abundance: few
d_gene: TRBD1
CDR3nt: TGCGCCAGCAGCCAAGGTAGGGGGCCCTACGAGCAGTACTTC
CDR3aa: CASSQGRGPYEQYF

j_gene: TRBJ1-1
v_gene: TRBV20-1
abundance: few
d_gene: .
CDR3nt: TGCAGTGCTAGAGAGCTTGCAGGGCAAGCTTTCTTT
CDR3aa: CSARELAGQAFF

j_gene: TRBJ2-3
v_gene: TRBV29-1
abundance: many
d_gene: TRBD2
CDR3nt: TGCAGCGTTGGGGTAGCGGGATTAACAGATACGCAGTATTTT
CDR3aa: CSVGVAGLTDTQYF

j_gene: TRBJ2-3
v_gene: TRBV7-2
abundance: .
d_gene: .
CDR3nt: TGTGCCAGCAGCTTAGGGTCCGTGGATACGCAGTATTTT
CDR3aa: CASSLGSVDTQYF

j_gene: TRBJ2-1
v_gene: TRBV7-9
abundance: .
d_gene: TRBD2
CDR3nt: TGTGCCAGCAGCTCCGGACTAGCGGGAGCAGAGGAGCAGTTCTTC
CDR3aa: CASSSGLAGAEEQFF

j_gene: TRBJ2-3
v_gene: TRBV30
abundance: once
d_gene: TRBD1
CDR3nt: TGTGCCTGGAGTGTAGACAGGGTTGAAGATACGCAGTATTTT
CDR3aa: CAWSVDRVEDTQYF

j_gene: TRBJ2-5
v_gene: TRBV18
abundance: .
d_gene: TRBD2
CDR3nt: TGTGCCAGCACTCCACCAGGTGGGAGGGAGGAGACCCAGTACTTC
CDR3aa: CASTPPGGREETQYF

j_gene: TRBJ2-1
v_gene: TRBV5-1
abundance: .
d_gene: TRBD2
CDR3nt: TGCGCCAGCAGCCATAGCGGGGTAACCTACAATGAGCAGTTCTTC
CDR3aa: CASSHSGVTYNEQFF

j_gene: TRBJ1-5
v_gene: TRBV4-2
abundance: .
d_gene: .
CDR3nt: TGTGCCAGCAGCCAAGCAAATAGCAATCAGCCCCAGCATTTT
CDR3aa: CASSQANSNQPQHF

j_gene: TRBJ2-7
v_gene: TRBV15
abundance: few
d_gene: .
CDR3nt: TGTGCCACCAGCAGAGCTCAGGACCGCGAGCAGTACTTC
CDR3aa: CATSRAQDREQYF

j_gene: TRBJ2-3
v_gene: TRBV18
abundance: few
d_gene: .
CDR3nt: TGTGCCAGCTCACCACCGGAAGCTTACACAGATACGCAGTATTTT
CDR3aa: CASSPPEAYTDTQYF

j_gene: TRBJ2-3
v_gene: TRBV28
abundance: few
d_gene: TRBD2
CDR3nt: TGTGCCAGCAGTCCTCTTCCACTAGCGGCCTTCAGTGGTGATACGCAGTATTTT
CDR3aa: CASSPLPLAAFSGDTQYF

j_gene: TRBJ2-3
v_gene: TRBV5-1
abundance: few
d_gene: TRBD2
CDR3nt: TGCGCCAGCAGCAATCCCGCTAGCGGCTACACAGATACGCAGTATTTT
CDR3aa: CASSNPASGYTDTQYF

j_gene: TRBJ2-7
v_gene: TRBV10-3
abundance: .
d_gene: TRBD1
CDR3nt: TGTGCCATCAGTGAGTCCCCCACGACAGGGAGCCACGAGCAGTACTTC
CDR3aa: CAISESPTTGSHEQYF

j_gene: TRBJ1-2
v_gene: TRBV5-6
abundance: few
d_gene: TRBD1
CDR3nt: TGTGCCAGCAGCTTTCCCCCGGGACAGGGAAACTATGGCTACACCTTC
CDR3aa: CASSFPPGQGNYGYTF

j_gene: TRBJ1-4
v_gene: TRBV5-1
abundance: many
d_gene: .
CDR3nt: TGCGCCAGCAGCTTGACGGCCGGGCCAACTAATGAAAAACTGTTTTTT
CDR3aa: CASSLTAGPTNEKLFF

j_gene: TRBJ2-7
v_gene: TRBV20-1
abundance: .
d_gene: TRBD2
CDR3nt: TGCTGTGCTAGAGATCAAGAAGGCGGGAGGGCCTACGAGCAGTACTTC
CDR3aa: CCARDQEGGRAYEQYF

j_gene: TRBJ2-2
v_gene: TRBV9
abundance: .
d_gene: .
CDR3nt: TGTGCCAGCAGCGCGGGATTGGGACCCGGGGAGCTGTTTTTT
CDR3aa: CASSAGLGPGELFF

j_gene: TRBJ2-2
v_gene: TRBV29-1
abundance: .
d_gene: TRBD2
CDR3nt: TGCAGCGTTGAATCTATAGAGACTAGCGGGAACACCGGGGAGCTGTTTTTT
CDR3aa: CSVESIETSGNTGELFF

j_gene: TRBJ2-1
v_gene: TRBV11-1
abundance: .
d_gene: .
CDR3nt: TGTGCCAGCAGCTTTGGAGGGTGGACTGATGAGCAGTTCTTC
CDR3aa: CASSFGGWTDEQFF

j_gene: TRBJ2-5
v_gene: TRBV20-1
abundance: .
d_gene: TRBD1
CDR3nt: TGCAGTGCTAGCCGGACAGGGTCTAGAGAGACCCAGTACTTC
CDR3aa: CSASRTGSRETQYF

j_gene: TRBJ2-7
v_gene: TRBV27
abundance: .
d_gene: TRBD2
CDR3nt: TGTGCCAGCAAGCCTAGCGGAGAACGCGAGCAGTACTTC
CDR3aa: CASKPSGEREQYF

j_gene: TRBJ2-2
v_gene: TRBV10-3
abundance: few
d_gene: .
CDR3nt: TGTGCCATCACTGACAGCCCTAAGGCCACCGGGGAGCTGTTTTTT
CDR3aa: CAITDSPKATGELFF

j_gene: TRBJ2-2
v_gene: TRBV28
abundance: few
d_gene: .
CDR3nt: TGTGCCAGCAGTGGCCCGTACACCGGGGAGCTGTTTTTT
CDR3aa: CASSGPYTGELFF

j_gene: TRBJ1-2
v_gene: TRBV30
abundance: few
d_gene: .
CDR3nt: TGTGCCTGGAGTGTCCCGGGACGCGCCTATGGCTACACCTTC
CDR3aa: CAWSVPGRAYGYTF

j_gene: TRBJ2-1
v_gene: TRBV10-2
abundance: .
d_gene: .
CDR3nt: TGCGCCAGTAAGGAGGGTCATATCTTCTTC
CDR3aa: CASKEGHIFF

j_gene: TRBJ2-2
v_gene: TRBV12-3/TRBV12-4
abundance: many
d_gene: TRBD2
CDR3nt: TGTGCCAGCAGCCCCGGGGGGTCCGGGGAGCTGTTTTTT
CDR3aa: CASSPGGSGELFF

j_gene: TRBJ2-7
v_gene: TRBV2
abundance: .
d_gene: TRBD2
CDR3nt: TGTGCCACCAGGGGAGGACTAGCGGGGAACTCCTACGAGCAGTACTTC
CDR3aa: CATRGGLAGNSYEQYF

j_gene: TRBJ2-6
v_gene: TRBV5-5
abundance: few
d_gene: TRBD1
CDR3nt: TGTGCCAGCAGCTTGGGACAGGGGATCGGGGCCAACGTCCTGACTTTC
CDR3aa: CASSLGQGIGANVLTF

j_gene: TRBJ2-7
v_gene: TRBV7-6
abundance: few
d_gene: TRBD1
CDR3nt: TGTGCCAGCAGCTCCGGGACAGCCGACTCCTACGAGCAGTACTTC
CDR3aa: CASSSGTADSYEQYF

j_gene: TRBJ2-7
v_gene: TRBV29-1
abundance: few
d_gene: TRBD2
CDR3nt: TGCAGCGTGTCAGAGATAGCGGGATCCCTCTACGAGCAGTACTTC
CDR3aa: CSVSEIAGSLYEQYF

j_gene: TRBJ2-3
v_gene: TRBV29-1
abundance: few
d_gene: TRBD1
CDR3nt: TGCAGCTCCTCACCCGGGACAGACCCCACAGATACGCAGTATTTT
CDR3aa: CSSSPGTDPTDTQYF

j_gene: TRBJ2-7
v_gene: TRBV20-1
abundance: .
d_gene: TRBD2
CDR3nt: TGCAGTGCTCTCAGACTAGCGGGTTCCTACGAGCAGTACTTC
CDR3aa: CSALRLAGSYEQYF

j_gene: TRBJ2-3
v_gene: TRBV29-1
abundance: few
d_gene: .
CDR3nt: TGCAGCGTTGAAGGGCGTCGCACAGATACGCAGTATTTT
CDR3aa: CSVEGRRTDTQYF

j_gene: TRBJ2-3
v_gene: TRBV20-1
abundance: .
d_gene: TRBD2
CDR3nt: TGCGTAGGGACTAGCGGGAGGCGGGATACGCAGTATTTT
CDR3aa: CVGTSGRRDTQYF

j_gene: TRBJ2-7
v_gene: TRBV6-2/TRBV6-3
abundance: few
d_gene: .
CDR3nt: TGTGCCAGCAGTTGGGCCATACAGACCTACGAGCAGTACTTC
CDR3aa: CASSWAIQTYEQYF

j_gene: TRBJ2-3
v_gene: TRBV20-1
abundance: few
d_gene: TRBD2
CDR3nt: TGCAGTGCTAGCGGGAGGAGCACAGATACGCAGTATTTT
CDR3aa: CSASGRSTDTQYF

j_gene: TRBJ2-3
v_gene: TRBV24-1
abundance: few
d_gene: .
CDR3nt: TGTGCCACCAGTGCCCTGGACAGCACAGATACGCAGTATTTT
CDR3aa: CATSALDSTDTQYF

j_gene: TRBJ2-2
v_gene: TRBV24-1
abundance: few
d_gene: TRBD2
CDR3nt: TGTGCCACCAGTGGACGCAGGGAGGGCACCGGGGAGCTGTTTTTT
CDR3aa: CATSGRREGTGELFF

j_gene: TRBJ2-7
v_gene: TRBV11-2
abundance: few
d_gene: TRBD1
CDR3nt: TGTGCCAGCAGCTTGGTCCGGACAGGAACCTACGAGCAGTACTTC
CDR3aa: CASSLVRTGTYEQYF

j_gene: TRBJ1-1
v_gene: TRBV5-1
abundance: few
d_gene: .
CDR3nt: TGCGCCAGCAGGTTGTCGGGGGATCGAGAAGCTTTCTTT
CDR3aa: CASRLSGDREAFF

j_gene: TRBJ2-7
v_gene: TRBV27
abundance: .
d_gene: .
CDR3nt: TGTGCCAGGGAGCTTTCGCAAGGGGCGTCCTCCATTAGCTCCTACGAGCAGTACTTC
CDR3aa: CARELSQGASSISSYEQYF

j_gene: TRBJ2-7
v_gene: TRBV25-1
abundance: few
d_gene: .
CDR3nt: TGTGCCAGCAGTGAATATCGCTGGATCCGGAACTACGAGCAGTACTTC
CDR3aa: CASSEYRWIRNYEQYF

j_gene: TRBJ2-7
v_gene: TRBV6-5
abundance: many
d_gene: .
CDR3nt: TGTGCCAGCAGTTTTGGAGGGCGCTACGAGCAGTACTTC
CDR3aa: CASSFGGRYEQYF

j_gene: TRBJ2-7
v_gene: TRBV2
abundance: few
d_gene: .
CDR3nt: TGTGCCAGCAGACAGTTCTACGAGCAGTACTTC
CDR3aa: CASRQFYEQYF

j_gene: TRBJ2-1
v_gene: TRBV21-1
abundance: .
d_gene: .
CDR3nt: TGTGCCAGCAGCCCAGGGGGTAGCGGGAGGCCCCCGAAGTTCTTC
CDR3aa: CASSPGGSGRPPKFF

j_gene: TRBJ2-2
v_gene: TRBV20-1
abundance: few
d_gene: TRBD1
CDR3nt: TGCAGCACGACAGGGGGACACACCGGGGAGCTGTTTTTT
CDR3aa: CSTTGGHTGELFF

j_gene: TRBJ1-5
v_gene: TRBV12-5
abundance: .
d_gene: TRBD1
CDR3nt: TGTGCTAGTGGTTTGAGCCCTCCCACAGGGGACAATCAGCCCCAGCATTTT
CDR3aa: CASGLSPPTGDNQPQHF

j_gene: TRBJ2-5
v_gene: TRBV3-1
abundance: .
d_gene: .
CDR3nt: TGTGCCAGCAGCCAAGATAAGCGACAGACGTACTTC
CDR3aa: CASSQDKRQTYF

j_gene: TRBJ2-5
v_gene: TRBV6-4
abundance: .
d_gene: TRBD2
CDR3nt: TGTGCCAGCAGTGAAAGGGCGGGAGACACCCAAGAGACCCAGTACTTC
CDR3aa: CASSERAGDTQETQYF